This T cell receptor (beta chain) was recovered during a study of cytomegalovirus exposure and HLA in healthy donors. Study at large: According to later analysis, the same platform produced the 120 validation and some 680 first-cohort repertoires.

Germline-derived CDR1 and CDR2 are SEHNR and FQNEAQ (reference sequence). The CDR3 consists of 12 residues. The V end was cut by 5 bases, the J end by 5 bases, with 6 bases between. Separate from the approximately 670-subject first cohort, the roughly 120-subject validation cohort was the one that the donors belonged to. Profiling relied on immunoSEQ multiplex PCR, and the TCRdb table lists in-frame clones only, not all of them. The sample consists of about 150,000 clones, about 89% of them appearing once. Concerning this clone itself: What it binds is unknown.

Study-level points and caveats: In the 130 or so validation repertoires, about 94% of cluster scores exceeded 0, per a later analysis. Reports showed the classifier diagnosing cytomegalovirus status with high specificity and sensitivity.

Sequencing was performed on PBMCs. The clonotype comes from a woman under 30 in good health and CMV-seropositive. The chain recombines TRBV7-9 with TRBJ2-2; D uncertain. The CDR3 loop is CASSAKTGELFF. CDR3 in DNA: TGTGCCAGCAGCGCTAAAACCGGGGAGCTGTTTTTT.